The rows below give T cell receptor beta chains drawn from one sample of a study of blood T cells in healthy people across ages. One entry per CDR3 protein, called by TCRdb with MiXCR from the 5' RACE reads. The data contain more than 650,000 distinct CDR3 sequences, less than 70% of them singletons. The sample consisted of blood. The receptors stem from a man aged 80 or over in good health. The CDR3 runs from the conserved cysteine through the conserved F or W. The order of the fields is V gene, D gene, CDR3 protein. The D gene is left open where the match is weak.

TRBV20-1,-,CSARGTAIEPQHF
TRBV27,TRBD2,CASARGGRGDTQYF
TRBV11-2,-,CASSSATGTNEQFF
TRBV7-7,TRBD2,CASSHGTSRFPIQETQYF
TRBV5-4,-,CASSLEETSGYEQYF
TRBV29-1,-,CSVRQGTPNTEAFF
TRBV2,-,CASSDGVLGGYTF
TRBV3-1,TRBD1,CASSQRPTGFSYNSPLHF
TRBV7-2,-,CASSFPMGLSYEQYF
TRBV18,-,CASSPGVTPGTDEQFF
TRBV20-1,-,CSARAGAAYNEQFF
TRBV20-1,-,CSAHGLTGDQETQYF
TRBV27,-,CASSVEGNYGYTF
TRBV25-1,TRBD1,CASSQGAGRYAYF
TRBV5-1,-,CASSLDSGWREKLFF
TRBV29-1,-,CSVVRPEDEKLFF
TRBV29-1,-,CSVAAGPYEQYF
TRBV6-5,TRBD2,CASSRFLAGSYEQYF
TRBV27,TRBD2,CASSLLAGGGANVLTF
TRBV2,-,CATRRAKNIQYF
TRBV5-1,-,CASSFGRGIYGYTF
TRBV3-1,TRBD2,CASSPTSGRADQFF
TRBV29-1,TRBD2,CSVPGLAGRTDTQYF
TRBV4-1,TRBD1,CASSQDGTGTGAVSPLHF
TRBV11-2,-,CASSPAPDEQYF
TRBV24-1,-,CATSDSRLALYNEQFF
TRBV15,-,CATSRVAGTYEQYF
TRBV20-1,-,CSARAAVGRTEAFF
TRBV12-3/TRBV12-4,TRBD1,CASTNPGQGSSYGQYF
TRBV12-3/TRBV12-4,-,CTSIGQGWHNEQFF
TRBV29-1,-,CSACPDGLSGNTIYF
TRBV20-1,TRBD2,CSANPSTSGTLYEQYF
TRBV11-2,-,CASSLGSRNIQYF
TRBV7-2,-,CASSPGVGGYTF
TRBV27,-,CASSLHRQVPYEQYF
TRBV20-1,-,CSARWAGRYQETQYF
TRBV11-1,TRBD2,CASNPGTSGRRETQYF
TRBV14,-,CASSLNQGEVETQYF
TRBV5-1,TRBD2,CASSLGGAGVGETQYF
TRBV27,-,CASNPRGRAYGYTF
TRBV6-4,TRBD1,CASSKGANGANVLTF
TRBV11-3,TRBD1,CASSLDGTVGDEQYF
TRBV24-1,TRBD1,CATSDPGQAGANVLTF
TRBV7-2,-,CASSLYTGWNQPQHF
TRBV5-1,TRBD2,CASSARRAGGPYEQYF
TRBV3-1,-,CASGQGFYEQYF
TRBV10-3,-,CAIGGGGVNTGELFF
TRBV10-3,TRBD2,CATRAATSGSEQFF
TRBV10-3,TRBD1,CAATGTGYGYTF
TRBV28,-,CASSLGGTELYEQYF
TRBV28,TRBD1,CASTPAGQNQPQHF
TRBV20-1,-,CSARAPGKNQPQHF
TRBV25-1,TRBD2,CASRLADNEQFF
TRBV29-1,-,CSVTLTRHEQYF
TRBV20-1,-,CSASSFKSYTGELFF